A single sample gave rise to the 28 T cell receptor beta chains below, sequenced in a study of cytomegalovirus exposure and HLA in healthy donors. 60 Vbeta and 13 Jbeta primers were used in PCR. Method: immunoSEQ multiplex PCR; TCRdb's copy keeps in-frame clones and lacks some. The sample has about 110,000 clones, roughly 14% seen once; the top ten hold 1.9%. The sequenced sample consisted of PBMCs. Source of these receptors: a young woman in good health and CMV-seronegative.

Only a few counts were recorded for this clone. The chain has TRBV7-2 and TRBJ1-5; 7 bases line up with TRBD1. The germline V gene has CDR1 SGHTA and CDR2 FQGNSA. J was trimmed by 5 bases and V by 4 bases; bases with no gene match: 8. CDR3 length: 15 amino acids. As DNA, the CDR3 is TGTGCCAGCAGCTCCCGGACAGGCGGTGATCAGCCCCAGCATTTT. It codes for CASSSRTGGDQPQHF.

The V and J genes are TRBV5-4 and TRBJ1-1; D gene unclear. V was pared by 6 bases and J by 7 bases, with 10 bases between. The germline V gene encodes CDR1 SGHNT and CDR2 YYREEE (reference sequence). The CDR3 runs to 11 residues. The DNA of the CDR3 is TGTGCCAGCACCATGGGGAGTGAAGCTTTCTTT. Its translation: CASTMGSEAFF.

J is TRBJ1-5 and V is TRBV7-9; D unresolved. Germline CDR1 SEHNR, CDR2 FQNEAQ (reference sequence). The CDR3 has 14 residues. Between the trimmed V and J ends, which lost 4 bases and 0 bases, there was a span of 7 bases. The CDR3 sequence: CASSSGGSNQPQHF. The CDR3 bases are TGTGCCAGCAGCTCCGGCGGTAGCAATCAGCCCCAGCATTTT.

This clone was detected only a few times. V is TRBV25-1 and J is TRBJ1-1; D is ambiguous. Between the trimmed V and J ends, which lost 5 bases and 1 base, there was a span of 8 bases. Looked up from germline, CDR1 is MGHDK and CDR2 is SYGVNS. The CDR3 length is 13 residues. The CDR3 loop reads CASSLTGNTEAFF. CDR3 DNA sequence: TGTGCCAGCAGTCTTACTGGGAACACTGAAGCTTTCTTT.

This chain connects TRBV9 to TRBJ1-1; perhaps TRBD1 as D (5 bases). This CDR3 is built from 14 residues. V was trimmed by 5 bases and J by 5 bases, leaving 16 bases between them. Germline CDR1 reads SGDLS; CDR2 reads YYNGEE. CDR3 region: CASSVVRGGTEAFF. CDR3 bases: TGTGCCAGCAGTGTGGTAAGGGGAGGGACTGAAGCTTTCTTT.

The CDR3 loop is CASSPGVPQPQHF. CDR3 DNA sequence: TGTGCCAGCAGCCCAGGGGTTCCTCAGCCCCAGCATTTT. The genes are TRBV7-2 and TRBJ1-5, with a weak D call TRBD1 (6 bases). Trimming pared 5 bases from V and 6 bases from J, leaving 11 bases between. The CDR3 totals 13 residues. Per the germline V gene, CDR1 is SGHTA and CDR2 is FQGNSA.

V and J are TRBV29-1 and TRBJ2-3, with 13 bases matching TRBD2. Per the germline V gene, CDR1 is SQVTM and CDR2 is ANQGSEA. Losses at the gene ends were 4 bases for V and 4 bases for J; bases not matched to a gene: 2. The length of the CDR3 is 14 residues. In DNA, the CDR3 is TGCAGCGTTGGACTAGCGGGAGGAGCAGATACGCAGTATTTT. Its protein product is CSVGLAGGADTQYF.

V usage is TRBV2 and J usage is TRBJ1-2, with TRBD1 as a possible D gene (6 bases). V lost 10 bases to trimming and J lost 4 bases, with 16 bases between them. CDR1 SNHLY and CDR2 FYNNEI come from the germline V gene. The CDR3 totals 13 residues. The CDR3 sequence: CATEDRARYGYTF. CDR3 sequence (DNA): TGTGCCACCGAGGACAGAGCTCGCTATGGCTACACCTTC. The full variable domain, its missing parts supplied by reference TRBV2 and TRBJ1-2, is EPEVTQTPSHQVTQMGQEVILRCVPISNHLYFYWYRQILGQKVEFLVSFYNNEISEKSEIFDDQFSVERPDGSNFTLKIRSTKLEDSAMYFCATEDRARYGYTFGSGTRLTVV.

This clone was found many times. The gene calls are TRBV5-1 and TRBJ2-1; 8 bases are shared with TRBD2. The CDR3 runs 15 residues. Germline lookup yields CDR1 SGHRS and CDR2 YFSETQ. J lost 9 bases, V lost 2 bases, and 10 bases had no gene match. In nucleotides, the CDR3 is TGCGCCAGCAGCTTAAGCGGGAGTAATTCGTTTGAGCAGTTCTTC. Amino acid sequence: CASSLSGSNSFEQFF.

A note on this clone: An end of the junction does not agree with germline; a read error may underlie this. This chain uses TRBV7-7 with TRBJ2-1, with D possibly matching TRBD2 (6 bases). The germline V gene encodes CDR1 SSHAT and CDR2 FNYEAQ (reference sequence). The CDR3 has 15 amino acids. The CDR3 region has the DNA TGTGCTAGCAGCACGGGGACTGGCGGCCACAATGAGCAGTTCTTC. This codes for CASSTGTGGHNEQFF.

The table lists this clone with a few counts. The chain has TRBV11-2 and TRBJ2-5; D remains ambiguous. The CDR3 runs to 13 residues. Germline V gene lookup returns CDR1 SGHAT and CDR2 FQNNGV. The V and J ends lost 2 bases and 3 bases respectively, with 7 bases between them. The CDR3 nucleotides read TGTGCCAGCAGCTTATCTGTAGAAGAGACCCAGTACTTC. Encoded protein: CASSLSVEETQYF.

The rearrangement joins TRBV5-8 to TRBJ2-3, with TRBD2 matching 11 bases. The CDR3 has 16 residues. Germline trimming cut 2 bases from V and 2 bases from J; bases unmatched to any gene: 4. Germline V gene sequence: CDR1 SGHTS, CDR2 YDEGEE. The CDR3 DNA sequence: TGTGCCAGCAGCTTTGGACTAGCGGGCCCCACAGATACGCAGTATTTT. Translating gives CASSFGLAGPTDTQYF.

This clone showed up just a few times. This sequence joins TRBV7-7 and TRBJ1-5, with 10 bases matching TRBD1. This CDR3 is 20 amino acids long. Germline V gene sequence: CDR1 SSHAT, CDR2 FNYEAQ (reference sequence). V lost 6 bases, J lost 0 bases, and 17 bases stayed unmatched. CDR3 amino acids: CASSFEASLGQGHSNQPQHF. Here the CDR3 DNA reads TGTGCCAGCAGTTTCGAAGCCTCGTTGGGACAGGGGCATAGCAATCAGCCCCAGCATTTT.

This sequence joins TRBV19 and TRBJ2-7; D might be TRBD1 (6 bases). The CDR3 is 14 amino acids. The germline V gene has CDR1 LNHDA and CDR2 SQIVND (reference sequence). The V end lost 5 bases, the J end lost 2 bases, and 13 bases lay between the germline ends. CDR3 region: CASSVGQIAYEQYF. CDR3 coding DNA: TGTGCCAGTAGTGTCGGACAGATAGCCTACGAGCAGTACTTC.

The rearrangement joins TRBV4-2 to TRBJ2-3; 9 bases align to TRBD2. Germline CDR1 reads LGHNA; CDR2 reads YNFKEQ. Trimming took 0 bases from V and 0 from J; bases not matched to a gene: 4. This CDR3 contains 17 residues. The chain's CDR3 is CASSQEGTSLSTDTQYF. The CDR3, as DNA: TGTGCCAGCAGCCAAGAAGGGACTAGCCTTAGCACAGATACGCAGTATTTT.

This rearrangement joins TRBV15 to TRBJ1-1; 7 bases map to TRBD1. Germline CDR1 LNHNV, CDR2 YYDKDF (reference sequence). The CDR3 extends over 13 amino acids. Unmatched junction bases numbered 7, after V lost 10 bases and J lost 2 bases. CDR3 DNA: TGTGCCAACCAGACAGGGAGTAACACTGAAGCTTTCTTT. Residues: CANQTGSNTEAFF.

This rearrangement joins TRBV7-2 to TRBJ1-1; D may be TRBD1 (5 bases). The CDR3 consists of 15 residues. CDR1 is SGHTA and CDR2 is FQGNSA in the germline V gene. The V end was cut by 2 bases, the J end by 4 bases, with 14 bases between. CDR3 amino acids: CASSLSGGSGTEAFF. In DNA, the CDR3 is TGTGCCAGCAGCTTATCCGGGGGATCTGGCACTGAAGCTTTCTTT.

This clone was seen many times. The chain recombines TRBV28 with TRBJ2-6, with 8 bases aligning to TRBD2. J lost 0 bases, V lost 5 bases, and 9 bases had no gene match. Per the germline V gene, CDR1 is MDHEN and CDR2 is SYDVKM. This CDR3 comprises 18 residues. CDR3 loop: CASSPPGGGLSGANVLTF. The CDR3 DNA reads TGTGCCAGCAGTCCCCCGGGGGGGGGCCTCTCTGGGGCCAACGTCCTGACTTTC.

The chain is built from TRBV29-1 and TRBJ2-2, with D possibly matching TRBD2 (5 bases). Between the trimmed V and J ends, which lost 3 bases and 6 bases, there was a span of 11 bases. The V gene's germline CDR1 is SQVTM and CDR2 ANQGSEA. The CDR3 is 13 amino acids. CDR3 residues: CSVDGVQPGELFF. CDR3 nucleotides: TGCAGCGTTGACGGGGTGCAACCCGGGGAGCTGTTTTTT.

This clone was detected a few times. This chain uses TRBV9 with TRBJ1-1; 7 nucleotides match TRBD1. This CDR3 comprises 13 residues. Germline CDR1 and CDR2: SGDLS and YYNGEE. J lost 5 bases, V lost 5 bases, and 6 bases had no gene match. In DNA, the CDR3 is TGTGCCAGCAGGGGGACAGCCGGGACTGAAGCTTTCTTT. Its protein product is CASRGTAGTEAFF.

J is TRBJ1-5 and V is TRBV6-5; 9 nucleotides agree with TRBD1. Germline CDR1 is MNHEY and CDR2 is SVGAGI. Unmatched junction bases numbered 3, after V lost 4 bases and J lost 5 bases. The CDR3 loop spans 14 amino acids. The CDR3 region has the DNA TGTGCCAGCAGTTCCAACAGGGGGCATCAGCCCCAGCATTTT. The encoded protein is CASSSNRGHQPQHF.

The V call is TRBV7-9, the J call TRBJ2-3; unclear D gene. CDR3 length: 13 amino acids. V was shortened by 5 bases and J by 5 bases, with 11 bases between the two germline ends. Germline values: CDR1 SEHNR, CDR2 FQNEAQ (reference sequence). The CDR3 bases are TGTGCCAGCAGCCCGAATGCGAGAGATACGCAGTATTTT. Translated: CASSPNARDTQYF.

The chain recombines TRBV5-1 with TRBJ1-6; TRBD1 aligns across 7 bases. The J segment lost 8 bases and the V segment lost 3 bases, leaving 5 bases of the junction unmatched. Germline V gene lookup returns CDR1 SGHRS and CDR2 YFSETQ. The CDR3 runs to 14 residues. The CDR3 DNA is TGCGCCAGCAGCTGGGGGGACAGTTATTCACCCCTCCACTTT. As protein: CASSWGDSYSPLHF.

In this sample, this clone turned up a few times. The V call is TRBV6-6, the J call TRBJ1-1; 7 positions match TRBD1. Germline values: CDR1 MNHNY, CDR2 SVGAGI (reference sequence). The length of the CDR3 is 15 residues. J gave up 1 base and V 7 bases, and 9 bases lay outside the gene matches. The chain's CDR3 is CASNKDRVGNTEAFF. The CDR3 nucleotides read TGTGCCAGCAATAAAGACAGGGTGGGGAACACTGAAGCTTTCTTT.

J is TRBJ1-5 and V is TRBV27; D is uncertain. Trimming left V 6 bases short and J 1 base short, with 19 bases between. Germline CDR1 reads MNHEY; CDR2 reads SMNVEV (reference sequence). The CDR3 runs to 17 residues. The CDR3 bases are TGTGCCAGCAGACCCGAGGGAACCACGAACAGCAATCAGCCCCAGCATTTT. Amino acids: CASRPEGTTNSNQPQHF.

The chain's CDR3 is CASSYGGSDTEAFF. CDR3 DNA sequence: TGTGCCAGCAGTTATGGAGGATCAGACACTGAAGCTTTCTTT. The V gene is TRBV6-6, the J gene TRBJ1-1; the D is unclear. Trimming stripped 3 bases from V and 3 bases from J, with 11 bases between. CDR3 length: 14 residues. Germline values: CDR1 MNHNY, CDR2 SVGAGI (reference sequence).

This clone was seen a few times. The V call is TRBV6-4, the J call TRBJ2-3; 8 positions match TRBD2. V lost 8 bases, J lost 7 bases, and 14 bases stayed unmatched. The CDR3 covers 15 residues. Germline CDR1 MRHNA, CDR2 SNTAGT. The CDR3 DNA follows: TGTGCCAGCTCAACGGCCGCGGGAGGCGTCAATACGCAGTATTTT. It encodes CASSTAAGGVNTQYF.

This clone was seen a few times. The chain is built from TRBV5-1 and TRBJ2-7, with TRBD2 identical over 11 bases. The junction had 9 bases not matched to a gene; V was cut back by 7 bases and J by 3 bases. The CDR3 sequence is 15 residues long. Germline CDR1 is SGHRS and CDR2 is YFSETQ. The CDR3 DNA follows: TGCGCCAGCGGGAAGACTAGCGGGGCCCACTACGAGCAGTACTTC. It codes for CASGKTSGAHYEQYF. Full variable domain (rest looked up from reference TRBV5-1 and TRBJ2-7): KAGVTQTPRYLIKTRGQQVTLSCSPISGHRSVSWYQQTPGQGLQFLFEYFSETQRNKGNFPGRFSGRQFSNSRSEMNVSTLELGDSALYLCASGKTSGAHYEQYFGPGTRLTVT.